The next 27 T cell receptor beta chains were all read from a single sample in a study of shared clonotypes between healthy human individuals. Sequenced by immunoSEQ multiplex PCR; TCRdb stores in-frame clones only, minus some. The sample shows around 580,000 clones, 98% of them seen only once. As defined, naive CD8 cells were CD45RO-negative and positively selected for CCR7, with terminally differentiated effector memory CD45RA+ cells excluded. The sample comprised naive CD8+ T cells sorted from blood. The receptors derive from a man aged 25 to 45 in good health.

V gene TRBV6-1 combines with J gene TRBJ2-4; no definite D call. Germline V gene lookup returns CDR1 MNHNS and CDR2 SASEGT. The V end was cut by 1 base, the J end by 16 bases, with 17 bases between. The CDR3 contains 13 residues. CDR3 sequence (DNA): TGTGCCAGCAGTGAAGGTAGTATCATCACACAATACTTC. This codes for CASSEGSIITQYF.

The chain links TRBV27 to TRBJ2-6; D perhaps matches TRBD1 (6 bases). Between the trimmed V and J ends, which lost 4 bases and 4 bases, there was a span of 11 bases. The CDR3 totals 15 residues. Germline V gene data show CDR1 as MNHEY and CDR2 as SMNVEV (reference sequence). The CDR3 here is CASSYTGSGANVLTF. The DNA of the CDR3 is TGTGCCAGCAGTTACACAGGGTCCGGGGCCAACGTCCTGACTTTC.

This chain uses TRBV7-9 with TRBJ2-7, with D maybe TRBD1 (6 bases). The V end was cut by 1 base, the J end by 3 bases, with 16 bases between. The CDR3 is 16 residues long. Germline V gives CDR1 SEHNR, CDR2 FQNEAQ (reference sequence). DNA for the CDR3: TGTGCCAGCAGCTTAGGGGGCAGGGGTATATTCTACGAGCAGTACTTC. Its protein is CASSLGGRGIFYEQYF.

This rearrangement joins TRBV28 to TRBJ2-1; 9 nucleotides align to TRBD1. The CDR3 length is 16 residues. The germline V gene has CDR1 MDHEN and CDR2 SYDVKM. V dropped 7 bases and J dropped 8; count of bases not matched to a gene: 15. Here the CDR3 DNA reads TGTGCCAGCAACACACCTGCGGGACAGGGTCCCTATGAGCAGTTCTTC. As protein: CASNTPAGQGPYEQFF.

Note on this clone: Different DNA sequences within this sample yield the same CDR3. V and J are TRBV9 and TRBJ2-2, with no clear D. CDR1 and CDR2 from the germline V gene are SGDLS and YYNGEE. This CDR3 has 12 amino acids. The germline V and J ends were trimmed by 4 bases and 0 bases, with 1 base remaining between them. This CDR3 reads CASSPNTGELFF. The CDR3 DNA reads TGTGCCAGCAGCCCGAACACCGGGGAGCTGTTTTTT.

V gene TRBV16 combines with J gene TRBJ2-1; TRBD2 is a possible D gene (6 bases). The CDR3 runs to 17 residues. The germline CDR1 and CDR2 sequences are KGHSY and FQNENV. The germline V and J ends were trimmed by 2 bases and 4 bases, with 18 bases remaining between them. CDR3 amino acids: CASSQPLSGDFYNEQFF. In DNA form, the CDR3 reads TGTGCCAGCAGCCAACCCCTTAGCGGAGATTTTTACAATGAGCAGTTCTTC.

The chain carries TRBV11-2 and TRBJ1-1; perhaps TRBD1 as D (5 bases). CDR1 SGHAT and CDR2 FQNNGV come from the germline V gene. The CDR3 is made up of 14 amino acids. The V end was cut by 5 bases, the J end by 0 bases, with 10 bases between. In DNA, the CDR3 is TGTGCCAGCAGCCTCAACAGGATGAACACTGAAGCTTTCTTT. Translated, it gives CASSLNRMNTEAFF.

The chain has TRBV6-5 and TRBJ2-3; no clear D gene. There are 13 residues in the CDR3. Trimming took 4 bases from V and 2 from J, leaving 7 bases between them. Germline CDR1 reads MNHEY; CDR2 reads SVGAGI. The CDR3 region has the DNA TGTGCCAGCAGTTCGTGGGACACAGATACGCAGTATTTT. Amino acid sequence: CASSSWDTDTQYF.

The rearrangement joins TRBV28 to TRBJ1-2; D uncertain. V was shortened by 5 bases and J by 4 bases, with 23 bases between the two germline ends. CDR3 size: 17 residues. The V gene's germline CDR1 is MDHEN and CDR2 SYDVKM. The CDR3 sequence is CASSPWVTEQRFYGYTF. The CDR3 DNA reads TGTGCCAGCAGTCCGTGGGTCACAGAGCAACGATTCTATGGCTACACCTTC.

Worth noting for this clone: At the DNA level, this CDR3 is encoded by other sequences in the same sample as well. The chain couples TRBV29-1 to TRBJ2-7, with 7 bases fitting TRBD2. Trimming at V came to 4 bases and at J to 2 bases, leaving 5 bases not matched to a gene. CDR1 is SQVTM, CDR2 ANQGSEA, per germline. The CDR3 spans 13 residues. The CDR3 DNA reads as TGCAGCGTTGGGCTAGCGGCCACCTACGAGCAGTACTTC. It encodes CSVGLAATYEQYF.

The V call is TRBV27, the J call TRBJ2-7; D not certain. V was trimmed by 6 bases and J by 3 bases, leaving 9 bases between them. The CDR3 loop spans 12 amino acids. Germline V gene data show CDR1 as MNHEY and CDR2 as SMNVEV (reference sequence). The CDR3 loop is CASRTSIYEQYF. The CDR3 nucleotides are TGTGCCAGCAGGACATCTATCTACGAGCAGTACTTC.

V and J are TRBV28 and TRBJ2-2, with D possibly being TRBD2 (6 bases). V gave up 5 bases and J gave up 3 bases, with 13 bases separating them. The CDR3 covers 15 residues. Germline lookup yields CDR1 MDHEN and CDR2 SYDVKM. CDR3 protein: CASSPELAYTGELFF. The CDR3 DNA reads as TGTGCCAGCAGTCCTGAACTAGCATACACCGGGGAGCTGTTTTTT.

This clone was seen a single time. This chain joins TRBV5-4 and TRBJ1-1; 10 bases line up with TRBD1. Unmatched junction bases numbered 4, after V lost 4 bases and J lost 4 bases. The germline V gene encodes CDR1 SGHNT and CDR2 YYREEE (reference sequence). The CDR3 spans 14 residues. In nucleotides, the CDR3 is TGTGCCAGCAGCATATGGACAGGGGGCACTGAAGCTTTCTTT. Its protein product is CASSIWTGGTEAFF.

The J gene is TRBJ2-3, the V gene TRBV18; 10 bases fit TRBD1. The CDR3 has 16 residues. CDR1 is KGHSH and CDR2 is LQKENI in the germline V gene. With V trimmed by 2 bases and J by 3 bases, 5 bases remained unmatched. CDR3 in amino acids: CASSPSDRGLTDTQYF. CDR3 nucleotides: TGTGCCAGCTCACCATCCGACAGGGGGCTGACAGATACGCAGTATTTT.

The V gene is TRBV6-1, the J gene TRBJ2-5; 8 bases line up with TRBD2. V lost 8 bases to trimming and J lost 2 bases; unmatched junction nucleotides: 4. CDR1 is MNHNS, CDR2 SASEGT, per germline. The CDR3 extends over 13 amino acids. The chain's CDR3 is CASRPGGQETQYF. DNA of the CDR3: TGTGCCAGCCGCCCGGGAGGGCAAGAGACCCAGTACTTC.

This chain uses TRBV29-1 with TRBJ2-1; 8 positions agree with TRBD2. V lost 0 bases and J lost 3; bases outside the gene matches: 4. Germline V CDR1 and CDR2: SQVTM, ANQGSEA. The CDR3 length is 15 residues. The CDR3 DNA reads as TGCAGCGTTGAAGACGGGACTAGTAGCTACAATGAGCAGTTCTTC. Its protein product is CSVEDGTSSYNEQFF.

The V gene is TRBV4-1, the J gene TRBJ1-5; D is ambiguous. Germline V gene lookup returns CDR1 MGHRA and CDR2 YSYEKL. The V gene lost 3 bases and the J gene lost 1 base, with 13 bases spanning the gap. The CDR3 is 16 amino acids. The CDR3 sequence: CASSHALTGSNQPQHF. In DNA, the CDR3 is TGCGCCAGCAGCCACGCCCTGACTGGGAGCAATCAGCCCCAGCATTTT.

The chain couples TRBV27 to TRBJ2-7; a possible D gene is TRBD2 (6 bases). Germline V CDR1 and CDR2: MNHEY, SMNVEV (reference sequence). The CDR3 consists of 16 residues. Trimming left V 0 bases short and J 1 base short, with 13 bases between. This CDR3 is CASSLSRGERSYEQYF. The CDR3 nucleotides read TGTGCCAGCAGTTTATCCCGCGGGGAGAGATCCTACGAGCAGTACTTC.

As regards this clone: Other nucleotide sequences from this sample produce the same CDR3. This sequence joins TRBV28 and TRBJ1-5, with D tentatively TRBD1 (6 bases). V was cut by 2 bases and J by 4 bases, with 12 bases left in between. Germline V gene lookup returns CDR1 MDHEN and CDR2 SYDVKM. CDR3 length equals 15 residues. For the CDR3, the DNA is TGTGCCAGCAGTTTACGGGGGCTCGGGAATCAGCCCCAGCATTTT. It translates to CASSLRGLGNQPQHF.

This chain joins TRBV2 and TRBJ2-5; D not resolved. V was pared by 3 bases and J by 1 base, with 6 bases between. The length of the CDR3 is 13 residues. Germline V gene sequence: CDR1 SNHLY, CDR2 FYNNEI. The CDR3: CASSDRIQETQYF. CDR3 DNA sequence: TGTGCCAGCAGTGACAGGATCCAAGAGACCCAGTACTTC.

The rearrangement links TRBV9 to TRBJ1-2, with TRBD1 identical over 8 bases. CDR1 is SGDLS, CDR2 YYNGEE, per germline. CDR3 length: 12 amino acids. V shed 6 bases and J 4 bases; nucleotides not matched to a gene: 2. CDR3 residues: CASKTGVYGYTF. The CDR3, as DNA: TGTGCCAGCAAGACAGGGGTCTATGGCTACACCTTC. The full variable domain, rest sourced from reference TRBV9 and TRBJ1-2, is DSGVTQTPKHLITATGQRVTLRCSPRSGDLSVYWYQQSLDQGLQFLIQYYNGEERAKGNILERFSAQQFPDLHSELNLSSLELGDSALYFCASKTGVYGYTFGSGTRLTVV.

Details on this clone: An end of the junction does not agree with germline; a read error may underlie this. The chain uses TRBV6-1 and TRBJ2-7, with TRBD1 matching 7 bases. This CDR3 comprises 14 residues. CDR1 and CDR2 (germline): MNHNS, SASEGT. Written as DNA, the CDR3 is TGTGCCAGCAGTGAAATTGGCAAACAAGACAGGGAAGGCTTC. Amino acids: CASSEIGKQDREGF.

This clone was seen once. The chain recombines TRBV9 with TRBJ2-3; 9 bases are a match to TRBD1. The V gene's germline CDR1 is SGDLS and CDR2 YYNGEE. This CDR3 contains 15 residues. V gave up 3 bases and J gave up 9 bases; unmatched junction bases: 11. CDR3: CASSDRDRVSRTQYF. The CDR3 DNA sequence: TGTGCCAGCAGCGACCGGGACAGGGTCTCTCGCACGCAGTATTTT.

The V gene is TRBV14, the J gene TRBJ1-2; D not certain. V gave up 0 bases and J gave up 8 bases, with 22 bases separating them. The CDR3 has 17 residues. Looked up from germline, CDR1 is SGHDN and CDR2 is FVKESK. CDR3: CASSQEFQLAWVGGYTF. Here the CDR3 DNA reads TGTGCCAGCAGCCAAGAATTTCAGTTAGCGTGGGTCGGCGGCTACACCTTC.

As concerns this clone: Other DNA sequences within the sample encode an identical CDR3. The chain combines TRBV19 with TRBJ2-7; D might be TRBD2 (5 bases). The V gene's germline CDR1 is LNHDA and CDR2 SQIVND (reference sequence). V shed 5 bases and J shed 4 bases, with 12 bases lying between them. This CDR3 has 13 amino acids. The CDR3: CASSPIGGYEQYF. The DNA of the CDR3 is TGTGCCAGTAGTCCGATAGGAGGTTACGAGCAGTACTTC.

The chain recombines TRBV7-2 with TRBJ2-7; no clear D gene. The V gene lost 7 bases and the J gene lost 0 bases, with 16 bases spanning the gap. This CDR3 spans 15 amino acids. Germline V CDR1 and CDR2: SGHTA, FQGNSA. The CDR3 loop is CASIPTAYGSYEQYF. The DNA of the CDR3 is TGTGCCAGCATCCCGACCGCCTACGGCTCCTACGAGCAGTACTTC.

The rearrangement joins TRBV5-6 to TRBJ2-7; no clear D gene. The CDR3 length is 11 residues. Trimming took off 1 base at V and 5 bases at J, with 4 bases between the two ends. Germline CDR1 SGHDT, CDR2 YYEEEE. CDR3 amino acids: CASSLLDEQYF. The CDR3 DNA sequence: TGTGCCAGCAGCTTGCTTGACGAGCAGTACTTC.